The rows below give T cell receptor beta chains drawn from one sample of a study of shared clonotypes between healthy human individuals. The protocol was immunoSEQ multiplex PCR, while the TCRdb copy is restricted to in-frame clones and leaves out a portion. The profile shows over a million clones, 78% of them singletons. The sample was memory CD4+ T cells from PBMCs. The receptors stem from a man between 18 and 35 years old in good health. Some clones in this sample may be carry-over from other donors' samples. Each CDR3 is given with its conserved first and last residue. A D gene is named only where the DNA matches it firmly. Size is stated for part of the rows, as once, few or many counts, or as a class when the clone is expanded.

>.|TRBV7-2|.|TRBJ1-1
TGTGCCAGCAGCCCAGCTTCCCTCGCCTATACTGAAGCTTTCTTT
CASSPASLAYTEAFF
>.|TRBV7-9|.|TRBJ2-1
TGTGCCAGCAGCTTACAGGGCAGACGGCCAGAGCAGTTCTTC
CASSLQGRRPEQFF
>.|TRBV11-2|.|TRBJ1-3
TGTGCCAGCAGCTTGGGGGGCTCTGGAAACACCATATATTTT
CASSLGGSGNTIYF
>TRBD1|TRBV29-1|few|TRBJ2-3
TGCAGCGTTTATACTACAGGGGTCCCAGGGGATACGCAGTATTTT
CSVYTTGVPGDTQYF
>.|TRBV2|.|TRBJ1-1
TGTGCCAGCAGTGATCGAATGGGGAGCACTGAAGCTTTCTTT
CASSDRMGSTEAFF
>.|TRBV18|.|TRBJ2-2
TGTGCCAGCTCACAACTACTCGGCAGAATTACCGGGGAGCTGTTTTTT
CASSQLLGRITGELFF
>.|TRBV5-1|.|TRBJ2-7
TGCGCCAGCAAACTTGACAGCCGTGGATACGAGCAGTACTTC
CASKLDSRGYEQYF
>.|TRBV2|few|TRBJ1-5
TGTGCCAGCAGTTCAGACCTGTCAGCCCAGCATTTT
CASSSDLSAQHF
>.|TRBV5-1|.|TRBJ1-1
TGCGCCAGCAGCTTACCCGGGGGGGACACTGAAGCTTTCTTT
CASSLPGGDTEAFF
>.|TRBV6-6|few|TRBJ1-3
TGTGCCAGCAGTTACTCGGCGGACATCGGTGGAAACACCATATATTTT
CASSYSADIGGNTIYF
>TRBD1|TRBV4-3|.|TRBJ1-4
TGCGCCAGCAGCCTTGACAGGGGCACTAATGAAAAACTGTTTTTT
CASSLDRGTNEKLFF
>.|TRBV19|.|TRBJ2-1
TGTGCCAGTAGTATCCGGGGGACTGGGAATGAGCAGTTCTTC
CASSIRGTGNEQFF
>TRBD1|TRBV28|few|TRBJ2-3
TGTGCCAGCAGCCGCTCGGACAGGCGCTCAGATACGCAGTATTTT
CASSRSDRRSDTQYF
>.|TRBV2|.|TRBJ1-4
TGTGCCAGCAGTGACTTGGCTAATGAAAAACTGTTTTTT
CASSDLANEKLFF
>.|TRBV11-2|.|TRBJ1-3
TGTGCCAGCAGCCCTTCCCCTGGAAACACCATATATTTT
CASSPSPGNTIYF
>.|TRBV6-6|.|TRBJ2-3
TGTGCCAGCGAACTTGGACCAAACACAGATACGCAGTATTTT
CASELGPNTDTQYF
>TRBD2|TRBV6-5|.|TRBJ2-2
TGTGCCAGCAGGCGGGGGGGGATTACCGGGGAGCTGTTTTTT
CASRRGGITGELFF
>.|TRBV7-9|many|TRBJ1-2
TGTGCCAGCACCCGAGAGGCAGTTCAGTATGGCTACACCTTC
CASTREAVQYGYTF
>.|TRBV5-1|once|TRBJ2-7
TGCGCCAGCAGCATAACGGGCTACGAGCAGTACTTC
CASSITGYEQYF
>.|TRBV6-1|.|TRBJ1-2
TGTGCCAGCATCGGGCGAGGCCATGGCTACACCTTC
CASIGRGHGYTF
>.|TRBV27|.|TRBJ1-2
TGTGCCAGCAGAATGACACCAGGGTCGAGTGGCTACACCTTC
CASRMTPGSSGYTF
>TRBD2|TRBV5-1|.|TRBJ2-1
TGCGCCAGCAGCTTGGGCGGGAGAGGGGTAGGGGAGCAGTTCTTC
CASSLGGRGVGEQFF
>.|TRBV30|.|TRBJ1-1
TGTGCCTGGAGTGTACGGGGAGGGGAGGCTTTCTTT
CAWSVRGGEAFF
>.|TRBV19|.|TRBJ1-5
TGTGCCAGTAGTATACGGTCTAACATCAGGGGCGGTCAGCCCCAGCATTTT
CASSIRSNIRGGQPQHF
>.|TRBV5-1|once|TRBJ1-1
TGCGCCAGCAGCCCCAATTCTTGGGCTAACACTGAAGCTTTCTTT
CASSPNSWANTEAFF
>.|TRBV5-1|.|TRBJ2-3
TGCGCCAGCAGCTTGGGGGCGGGATCGCAGTATTTT
CASSLGAGSQYF
>.|TRBV28|.|TRBJ1-3
TGTGCCAGCAGTTCGACAGGACGTTCTGGAAACACCATATATTTT
CASSSTGRSGNTIYF
>TRBD1|TRBV7-2|once|TRBJ1-4
TGTGCCAGCGGCAATTTTCGACAGGGACTATTGGAAAAACTGTTTTTT
CASGNFRQGLLEKLFF
>TRBD2|TRBV4-1|.|TRBJ2-3
TGCGCCAGCAGCCTGACTAGCGGGAGCACAGATACGCAGTATTTT
CASSLTSGSTDTQYF
>TRBD2|TRBV4-2|few|TRBJ2-7
TGTGCCAGCAGCCAAGAGATAGCGGGAGGGCCATTCGTGTACGAGCAGTACTTC
CASSQEIAGGPFVYEQYF
>.|TRBV18|.|TRBJ2-3
TGTGCCAGCTCACCGGCTCAGGGGTTGGCCGCAGATACGCAGTATTTT
CASSPAQGLAADTQYF
>TRBD2|TRBV30|.|TRBJ2-7
TGTGCCTGGAAGGGACTAGCGGGACCGCGGTACTTC
CAWKGLAGPRYF
>.|TRBV7-9|.|TRBJ2-3
TGTGCCAGCAGCTTAGAGGGCAGGCGGGATACGCAGTATTTT
CASSLEGRRDTQYF
>TRBD2|TRBV4-3|few|TRBJ2-2
TGCGCCAGCAGCCAAGATACGCTGGGAGGGCCCGGGGAGCTGTTTTTT
CASSQDTLGGPGELFF
>TRBD1|TRBV13|.|TRBJ2-3
TGTGCCAGCAGCTTATCCGGGACAGTCACAGATACGCAGTATTTT
CASSLSGTVTDTQYF
>.|TRBV7-9|.|TRBJ1-2
TGTGCCAGCAGCTTAGAAGTCGGTCACGGCTACACCTTC
CASSLEVGHGYTF
>.|TRBV10-3|.|TRBJ2-1
TGTGCCATCAGTGATTCACAGCGCTCCTACAATGAGCAGTTCTTC
CAISDSQRSYNEQFF
>TRBD2|TRBV5-1|.|TRBJ2-7
TGCGCCAGCAGCCCACCTGGGACTAGCGGGAGGGCCGCGCAGTACTTC
CASSPPGTSGRAAQYF
>TRBD1|TRBV7-2|once|TRBJ2-7
TGTGCCAGCAGCATCGGACAGGGAAACGAGCAGTACTTC
CASSIGQGNEQYF
>.|TRBV19|.|TRBJ1-2
TGTGCCAGTAGTATAGTGGTGGCCCCGGGTGGCTACACCTTC
CASSIVVAPGGYTF
>.|TRBV9|.|TRBJ2-7
TGTGCCAGCAGCTCAGGGGTGACCTCCTACGAGCAGTACTTC
CASSSGVTSYEQYF